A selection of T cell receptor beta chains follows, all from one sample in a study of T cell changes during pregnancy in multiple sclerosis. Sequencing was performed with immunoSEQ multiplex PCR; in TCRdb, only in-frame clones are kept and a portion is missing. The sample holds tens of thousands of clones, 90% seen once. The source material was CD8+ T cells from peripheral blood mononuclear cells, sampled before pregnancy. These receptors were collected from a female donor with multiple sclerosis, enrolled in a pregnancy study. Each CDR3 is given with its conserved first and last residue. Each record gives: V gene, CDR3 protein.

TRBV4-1	CASSLGTGQLTFF
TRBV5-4	CASRTNYGYTF
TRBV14	CASSQRRGRGETQYF
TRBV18	CASSPNSVQETQYF
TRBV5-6	CASSLGVGTYEQYF
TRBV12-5	CASAPDGVGTQYF
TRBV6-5	CASTQPDRGTYGYTF
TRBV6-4	CASSRTSGSTDTQYF
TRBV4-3	CASSLRLADSTDTQYF
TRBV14	CASSQAGGTEAFF
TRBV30	CAWSVTENYGYTF
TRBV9	CASSSGEKLFF
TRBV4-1	CASSQDTNTGGSANEKLFF
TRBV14	CASSQDGASLPLEQYF
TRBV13	CASSSDSGGSTDTQYF
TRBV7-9	CASSFKRGSTDTQYF
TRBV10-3	CAISESRGGLGLQETQYF
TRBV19	CASSIPGIAGELFF
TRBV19	CASSIHSRGEQYF
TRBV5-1	CASRDSYNEQFF
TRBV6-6	CASSYSSGDRGQPQHF
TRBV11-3	CASSLGQNTGELFF
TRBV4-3	CASSPGTGVGETQYF
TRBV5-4	CAGSRGYGYTF
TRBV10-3	CAIREWSGGANEQFF
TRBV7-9	CASSLQTVYEQYF
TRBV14	CASSQVNTRLYGYTF
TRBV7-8	CASSLSQGAYNEQFF
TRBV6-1	CATTPARTEAFF
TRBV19	CASSPGTGFEAFF